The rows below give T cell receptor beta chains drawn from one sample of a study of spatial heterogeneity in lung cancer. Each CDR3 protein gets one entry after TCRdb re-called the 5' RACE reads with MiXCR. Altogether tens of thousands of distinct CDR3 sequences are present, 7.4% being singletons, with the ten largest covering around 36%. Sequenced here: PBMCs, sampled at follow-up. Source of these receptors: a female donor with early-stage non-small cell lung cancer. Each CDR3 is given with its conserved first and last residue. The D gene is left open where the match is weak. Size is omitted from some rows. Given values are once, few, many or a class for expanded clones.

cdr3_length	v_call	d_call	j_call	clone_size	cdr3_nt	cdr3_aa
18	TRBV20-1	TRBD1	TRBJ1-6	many	TGCAGTGCTAGAGAGTTAGGACAGGGGGACCAGAATAATTCACCCCTCCACTTT	CSARELGQGDQNNSPLHF
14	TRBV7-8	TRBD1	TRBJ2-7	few	TGTGCCAGCAGCGTCAGGGACAGGGTGTACGAGCAGTACTTC	CASSVRDRVYEQYF
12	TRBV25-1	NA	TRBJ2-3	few	TGTGCCAGCAGTGAAACCACAGATACGCAGTATTTT	CASSETTDTQYF
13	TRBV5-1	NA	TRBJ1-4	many	TGCGCCAGCAGCTTCGGGGGAGATGAAAAACTGTTTTTT	CASSFGGDEKLFF
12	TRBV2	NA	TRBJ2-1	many	TGTGCCAGCAGGGGGGACATCCTCATGGTGTTCTTC	CASRGDILMVFF
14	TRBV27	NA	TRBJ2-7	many	TGTGCCAGCAATACAGTACAGGGTACCTACGAGCAGTACTTC	CASNTVQGTYEQYF
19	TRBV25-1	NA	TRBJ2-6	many	TGTGCCAGCTCAATCCGCGGGGAGTCACTATTCTCTGGGGCCAACGTCCTGACTTTC	CASSIRGESLFSGANVLTF
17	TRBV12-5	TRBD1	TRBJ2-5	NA	TGTGCTAGTGGTTTGCATTTGACAGGGGGCGAAGATGAGACCCAGTACTTC	CASGLHLTGGEDETQYF
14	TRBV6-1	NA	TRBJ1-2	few	TGTGCCAGCAGTGGGACAGCTGTCAACTATGGCTACACCTTC	CASSGTAVNYGYTF
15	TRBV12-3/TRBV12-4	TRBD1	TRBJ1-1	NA	TGTGCCAGCAGTTCGGGACAGGGGAAGAACACTGAAGCTCTCTTT	CASSSGQGKNTEALF
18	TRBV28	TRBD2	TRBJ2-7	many	TGTGCCAGCAGTCCGACCTCAGCGTCTAGCGGTTTTTCCTACGAGCAGTACTTC	CASSPTSASSGFSYEQYF
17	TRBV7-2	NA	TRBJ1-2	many	TGTGCCAGCACTCCTCGCTTTGGGACCACTGGCGACTATGGCTACACCTTC	CASTPRFGTTGDYGYTF
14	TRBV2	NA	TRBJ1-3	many	TGTGCCAGCAGTGGGGGCGGGCCTGGAAACACCATATATTTT	CASSGGGPGNTIYF
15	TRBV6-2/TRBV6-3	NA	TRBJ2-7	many	TGTGCCAGCAGTTACTCGGTGCCCTCCCTTTACGAGCAGTACTTC	CASSYSVPSLYEQYF
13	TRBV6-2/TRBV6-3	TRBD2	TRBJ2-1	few	TGTGCCAGCACGGGACTAGTTTACGCTGAGCAGTTCTTC	CASTGLVYAEQFF
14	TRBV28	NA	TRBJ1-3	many	TGTGCCAGCAGTCTTCTGAGCTCTGGAAACACCATATATTTT	CASSLLSSGNTIYF
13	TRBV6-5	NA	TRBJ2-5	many	TGTGCCAGCAGTTCCTCCAGGGAAGAGACCCAGTACTTC	CASSSSREETQYF
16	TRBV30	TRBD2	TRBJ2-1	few	TGTGCCTTCCAGGCAGGGACTAGCGGGGGGCTGGATGAGCAGTTCTTC	CAFQAGTSGGLDEQFF
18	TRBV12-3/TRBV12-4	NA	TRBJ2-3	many	TGTGCCAGCAGTTTAACGGTCGGGGGTCCAGTCGGTAGAGATACGCAGTATTTT	CASSLTVGGPVGRDTQYF
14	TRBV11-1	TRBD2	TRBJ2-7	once	TGTGCCAGCTCCCAGCGGGGGGCCTCCTACGAGCAGTACTTC	CASSQRGASYEQYF
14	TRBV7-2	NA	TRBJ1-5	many	TGTGCCAGCAGCCCGGGGTGGGGGGCACAGCCCCAGCATTTT	CASSPGWGAQPQHF
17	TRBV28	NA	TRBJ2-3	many	TGTGCCAGCAGTGCCTTGGGGTCTACCCTAGGCACAGATACGCAGTATTTT	CASSALGSTLGTDTQYF
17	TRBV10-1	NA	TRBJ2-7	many	TGCGCCAGCAGTGAGTCTCACCGATGGACAAGTACCTACGAGCAGTACTTC	CASSESHRWTSTYEQYF
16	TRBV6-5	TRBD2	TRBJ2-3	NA	TGTGCCAGCAGTTTCGGGGGGGCCCTCGGCCCAGATACGCAGTATTTT	CASSFGGALGPDTQYF
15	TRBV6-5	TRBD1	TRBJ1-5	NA	TGTGCCAGCAGCCGAGACAGGGGTAGCAATCAGCCCCAGCATTTT	CASSRDRGSNQPQHF
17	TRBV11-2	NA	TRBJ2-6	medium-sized	TGTGCCAGCAGCTGGCGCCGCGGGGGCCACGGGGCCAACGTCCTGACTTTC	CASSWRRGGHGANVLTF
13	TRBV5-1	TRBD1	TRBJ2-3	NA	TGCGCCAGCAGCCTAACAGGGGCAGATACGCAGTATTTT	CASSLTGADTQYF
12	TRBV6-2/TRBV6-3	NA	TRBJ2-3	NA	TGTGCCAGCAGTATGACTTACTATACGCAGTATTTT	CASSMTYYTQYF
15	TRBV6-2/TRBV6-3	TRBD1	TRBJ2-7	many	TGTGCCAGCACCCAAACGGACAGGGTACGGTACGAGCAGTACTTC	CASTQTDRVRYEQYF
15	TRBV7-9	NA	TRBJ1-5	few	TGTGCCAGCAGCTTAACCGAAGGGGGGGATCAGCCCCAGCATTTT	CASSLTEGGDQPQHF
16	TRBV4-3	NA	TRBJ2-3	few	TGCGCCAGCAGCCAAGGGGCTAGGGGGAGCACAGATACGCAGTATTTT	CASSQGARGSTDTQYF
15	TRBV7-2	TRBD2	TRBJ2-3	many	TGTGCCAGCACCCTAGCGGGGGCCAACACAGATACGCAGTATTTT	CASTLAGANTDTQYF
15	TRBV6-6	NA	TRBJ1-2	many	TGTGCCAGCAGCCTATCGGCGGGTTCTCTCTATGGCTACACCTTC	CASSLSAGSLYGYTF
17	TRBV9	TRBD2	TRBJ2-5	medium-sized	TGTGCCAGCACCCTTTCCGTCGGGACTAGCGGGGGTGAGACCCAGTACTTC	CASTLSVGTSGGETQYF
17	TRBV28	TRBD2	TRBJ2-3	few	TGTGCCAGCAGTTTACTGGCTAGCGGGATTAGCACAGATACGCAGTATTTT	CASSLLASGISTDTQYF
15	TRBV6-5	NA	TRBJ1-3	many	TGTGCCAGCAGTTACGATGGCAGCTCTGGAAACACCATATATTTT	CASSYDGSSGNTIYF
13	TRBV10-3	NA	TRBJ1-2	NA	TGTGCCATCAGTGAGTCGAGGGGAACTGGCTACACCTTC	CAISESRGTGYTF
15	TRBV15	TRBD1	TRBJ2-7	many	TGTGCCACCAGATACCTTCCACAGGGGTCCTACGAGCAGTACTTC	CATRYLPQGSYEQYF
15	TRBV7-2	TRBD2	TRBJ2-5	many	TGTGCCAGCAGCTTCAGTTGGCGGGGGAAAGAGACCCAGTACTTC	CASSFSWRGKETQYF
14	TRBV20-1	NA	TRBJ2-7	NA	TGCAGTGCTAGATCCGGGACCCGGGACGGGGAGCAGTACTTC	CSARSGTRDGEQYF
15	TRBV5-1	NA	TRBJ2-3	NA	TGCGCCAGCACCCCTGGGGGGCAGTTCACAGATACGCAGTATTTT	CASTPGGQFTDTQYF
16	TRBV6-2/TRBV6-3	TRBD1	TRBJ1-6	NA	TGTGCCAGCCAAAGACAGGGGGAGATGCGGAATTCACCCCTCCACTTT	CASQRQGEMRNSPLHF
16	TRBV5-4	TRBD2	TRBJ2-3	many	TGTGCCAGCAGCTTGGAGGGACTAGCGGGCACAGATACGCAGTATTTT	CASSLEGLAGTDTQYF
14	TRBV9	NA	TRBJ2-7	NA	TGTGCCAGCAGCGTTATTCCGAGCTCCTACGAGCAGTACTTC	CASSVIPSSYEQYF
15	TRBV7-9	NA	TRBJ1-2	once	TGTGCCAGCAGCTTAGCTGGGGGGAGCAGAAAGGGCTACACCTTC	CASSLAGGSRKGYTF
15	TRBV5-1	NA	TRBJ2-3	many	TGCGCCAGCAGCTTGGGACTGGACAACACAGATACGCAGTATTTT	CASSLGLDNTDTQYF